The clone carrying this TCR beta chain was seen just once. Here immunoSEQ multiplex PCR was the method, and the copy in TCRdb shows in-frame clones only, minus some. The profile shows roughly 120,000 clones, approximately 90% of them singletons. The data stem from a study of T cell clones after liver transplantation. V lost 8 bases, J lost 1 base, and 7 bases stayed unmatched. Germline assignment: CDR1 MGHDK and CDR2 SYGVNS. This CDR3 has 14 amino acids. This sequence was found in a human patient who received a liver transplant. Some T cells may arise from the graft donor. Sample: CD4+ T cells from blood, taken 12 months after liver transplant. The rearrangement joins TRBV25-1 to TRBJ1-1; the match to TRBD1 covers 7 bases. The DNA for the CDR3 is TGTGCCAGCGTTAAGACAGGGAGGAACACTGAAGCTTTCTTT. Protein: CASVKTGRNTEAFF.